A selection of T cell receptor beta chains follows, all from one sample in a study of Ad26.COV2.S vaccination and SARS-CoV-2 variants. Only in-frame clones appear in the TCRdb table, and some are missing; sequencing was by immunoSEQ multiplex PCR. The sample records more than 300,000 clones, 86% being singletons. The specimen comprised peripheral blood, sampled in a trial of Ad26.COV2.S vaccine versus placebo. The source of these receptors is a person between 18 and 59 years old who received the Ad26.COV2.S COVID-19 vaccine or a placebo. CDR3s include the opening cysteine and the closing phenylalanine or tryptophan. The D gene is left open where the match is weak.

TRBJ2-3 | TRBD2 | TRBV4-1 | CASSQIGLAADTQYF
TRBJ2-2 | . | TRBV6-6 | CASSLQGKGTGELFF
TRBJ1-1 | TRBD1 | TRBV2 | CASSEALGVRGTAYMNTEAFF
TRBJ1-4 | TRBD1 | TRBV5-6 | CASSSGQGETNEKLFF
TRBJ1-2 | TRBD1 | TRBV6-5 | CASSSRQGGVGGYTF
TRBJ2-3 | TRBD1 | TRBV7-3 | CASSSTGAQTQYF
TRBJ2-2 | . | TRBV12-5 | CASGLADRTEPTGELFF
TRBJ1-1 | . | TRBV6-4 | CASREQGNTEAFF
TRBJ1-2 | . | TRBV19 | CASSDYSYYGYTF
TRBJ1-2 | . | TRBV23-1 | CASSQSGYGYTF
TRBJ2-2 | . | TRBV7-9 | CASSLPVNTGELFF
TRBJ2-7 | . | TRBV10-3 | CAISESSAWVLNEQYF
TRBJ2-3 | . | TRBV5-1 | CASSRPGLNTDTQYF
TRBJ2-7 | . | TRBV7-6 | CASSLVLTGSPYEQYF
TRBJ2-5 | . | TRBV27 | CASSFGQGETQYF
TRBJ2-3 | . | TRBV3-1/TRBV3-2 | CASSRRVAIDTQYF
TRBJ1-2 | . | TRBV7-9 | CASSLGPNYGYTF
TRBJ2-2 | . | TRBV4-1 | CASSQSLGTSNTGELFF
TRBJ1-4 | . | TRBV25-1 | CASRQAGTNEKLFF
TRBJ1-1 | . | TRBV5-6 | CASSSEGGAFF
TRBJ2-4 | . | TRBV29-1 | CSVEEGNSIQYF
TRBJ2-5 | . | TRBV20-1 | CSASRQGGVETQYF
TRBJ1-2 | . | TRBV12-3/TRBV12-4 | CASSFTAYGYTF
TRBJ2-5 | . | TRBV5-6 | CASSLNRAETQYF
TRBJ2-1 | TRBD2 | TRBV5-4 | CASSLGTSYYNEQFF
TRBJ2-1 | . | TRBV15 | CATSRANEQFF
TRBJ2-1 | . | TRBV4-3 | CASSQEGQGRDEQFF
TRBJ1-2 | . | TRBV7-9 | CASSFSGYGYTF
TRBJ2-5 | . | TRBV29-1 | CSLGPSQETQYF
TRBJ1-2 | . | TRBV5-6 | CASSPGEVGYPKYYGYTF